Listed here are 7 T cell receptor beta chains from one sample, sequenced in a study of OX40 agonist ivuxolimab in advanced cancers. Libraries were prepared by immunoSEQ multiplex PCR; TCRdb keeps only in-frame clonotypes and omits some of them. This sample has approximately 87,000 clones, with 92% found just once. Sequenced material: CD4+ or CD8+ T cells sorted from blood, taken in a trial of the OX40 agonist ivuxolimab. Receptors were obtained from an adult with an advanced solid tumor such as melanoma, head and neck, liver or kidney cancer.

This rearrangement joins TRBV7-8 to TRBJ2-3; D is ambiguous. This CDR3 has 16 amino acids. The germline V and J ends were trimmed by 0 bases and 0 bases, with 10 bases remaining between them. Germline CDR1 reads SGHVS; CDR2 reads FQNEAQ. In DNA form, the CDR3 reads TGTGCCAGCAGCTTAGCCAGGCTAGATAGCACAGATACGCAGTATTTT. Its protein is CASSLARLDSTDTQYF.

The chain carries TRBV4-1 and TRBJ1-4; D is perhaps TRBD1 (5 bases). Germline V gene lookup returns CDR1 MGHRA and CDR2 YSYEKL. The CDR3 has 15 residues. With 0 bases removed from V and 6 bases from J, the gap between germline ends came to 11 bases. The CDR3 nucleotides read TGCGCCAGCAGCCAAGATTCGGGGGGGGATGAAAAACTGTTTTTT. Residues: CASSQDSGGDEKLFF.

The gene calls are TRBV9 and TRBJ2-3; D gene unclear. This CDR3 spans 13 amino acids. The V and J ends lost 4 bases and 1 base respectively, with 7 bases between them. CDR1 SGDLS and CDR2 YYNGEE come from the germline V gene. Here the CDR3 reads CASSPGGTDTQYF. CDR3 coding DNA: TGTGCCAGCAGCCCCGGAGGCACAGATACGCAGTATTTT.

The chain links TRBV7-9 to TRBJ2-3; tentatively, D is TRBD1 or TRBD2 (5 bases each). The CDR3 is 13 amino acids. CDR1 SEHNR and CDR2 FQNEAQ come from the germline V gene (reference sequence). V was cut by 5 bases and J by 4 bases, with 10 bases left in between. The CDR3 DNA sequence: TGTGCCAGCAGCCCCGGGACGGCAGATACGCAGTATTTT. Protein: CASSPGTADTQYF.

The V gene is TRBV4-1, the J gene TRBJ2-7; no reliable D call. Germline assignment: CDR1 MGHRA and CDR2 YSYEKL. CDR3 length: 15 amino acids. V was pared by 6 bases and J by 2 bases, with 17 bases between. CDR3 loop: CASRFRHNGPYEQYF. The CDR3 DNA sequence: TGCGCCAGCAGATTTCGGCACAACGGCCCCTACGAGCAGTACTTC.

This rearrangement joins TRBV11-2 to TRBJ2-5; the D call may be TRBD1 or TRBD2 (7 bases each). This CDR3 contains 17 residues. Germline values: CDR1 SGHAT, CDR2 FQNNGV. V shed 0 bases and J shed 5 bases, with 19 bases lying between them. CDR3 nucleotides: TGTGCCAGCAGCTTAGATCTTGGGACAGCAGCGGGGGAGACCCAGTACTTC. It yields the protein CASSLDLGTAAGETQYF.

The gene calls are TRBV2 and TRBJ1-3, with no clear D. Trimming removed 5 bases from V and 0 bases from J, with 5 bases in between. CDR3 size: 13 residues. Germline V gene lookup returns CDR1 SNHLY and CDR2 FYNNEI. CDR3 bases: TGTGCCAGCAGTCGTAACTCTGGAAACACCATATATTTT. This sequence encodes CASSRNSGNTIYF.